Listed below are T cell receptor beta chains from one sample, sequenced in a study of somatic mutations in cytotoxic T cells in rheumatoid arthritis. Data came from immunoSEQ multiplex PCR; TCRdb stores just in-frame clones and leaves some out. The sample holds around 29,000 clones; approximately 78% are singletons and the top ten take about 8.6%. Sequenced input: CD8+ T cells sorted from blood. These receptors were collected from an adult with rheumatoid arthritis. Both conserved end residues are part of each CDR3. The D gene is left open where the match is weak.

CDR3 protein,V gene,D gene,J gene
CSVEVRYEQYF,TRBV29-1,.,TRBJ2-7
CASSLERSGGPYNEQFF,TRBV7-9,TRBD2,TRBJ2-1
CASSHTGNEQFF,TRBV5-6,.,TRBJ2-1
CASSPPIAGSLLEQYF,TRBV7-9,TRBD2,TRBJ2-7
CAWSSGTSGRQLYNEQFF,TRBV30,TRBD2,TRBJ2-1
CASSTQGQETQYF,TRBV7-9,.,TRBJ2-5
CASSPTSGKNTGELFF,TRBV19,TRBD2,TRBJ2-2
CASSQGGRVEKLFF,TRBV4-3,.,TRBJ1-4
CAWNPVNEQFF,TRBV30,.,TRBJ2-1
CAWRKISSYNEQFF,TRBV30,.,TRBJ2-1
CASSPGQTSNQPQHF,TRBV5-8,.,TRBJ1-5
CAWSESSYNEQFF,TRBV30,.,TRBJ2-1
CASSLSGTPNNEQFF,TRBV7-6,TRBD2,TRBJ2-1
CASSSRVGGTGELFF,TRBV7-2,.,TRBJ2-2
CASSLERQFSGNTIYF,TRBV7-9,.,TRBJ1-3
CATSRVGKGTEAFF,TRBV15,.,TRBJ1-1
CASSYELNTGELFF,TRBV6-5,.,TRBJ2-2
CASSQDPKGTDTQYF,TRBV4-2,.,TRBJ2-3
CASSEDPEPSGNTIYF,TRBV9,.,TRBJ1-3
CASSGWLTPPGELFF,TRBV2,.,TRBJ2-2
CASSDPKTPGSYNEQFF,TRBV10-2,.,TRBJ2-1
CASRQPGQGPPYEQYF,TRBV7-8,TRBD1,TRBJ2-7
CASSPGLAGPRGDEQYF,TRBV4-2,TRBD2,TRBJ2-7
CSVESRGTGADTQYF,TRBV29-1,.,TRBJ2-3
CASGVSGNTIYF,TRBV27,.,TRBJ1-3